This T cell receptor beta chain was obtained from a study of cytomegalovirus exposure and HLA in healthy donors. Study conclusions and caveats: Cytomegalovirus-associated status was assigned to around 160 TCR beta chains.

Note on this clone: Its specificity is unknown.

Assay used: immunoSEQ multiplex PCR; TCRdb lists only in-frame clones, some missing. Here the sample spans approximately 90,000 clones, 96% being singletons. The donors were part of the 120-subject validation cohort, which stood apart from the approximately 640-subject first cohort. Looked up from germline, CDR1 is LGHNA and CDR2 is YSLEER. The V gene lost 3 bases and the J gene lost 5 bases, with 10 bases spanning the gap. There are 13 residues in the CDR3. Sequenced: PBMCs. This TCR was recovered from a young man in good health and CMV-seronegative. The chain joins TRBV4-3 to TRBJ1-2, with D tentatively TRBD1 (6 bases). Here the CDR3 reads CASSQTGSYGYTF. The CDR3 DNA is TGCGCCAGCAGCCAGACAGGTTCTTATGGCTACACCTTC.